This T cell receptor beta chain was identified during a study of T cells after yellow fever vaccination. The germline CDR1 and CDR2 sequences are MNHNS and SASEGT. Ends included, the CDR3 has 12 residues. In its sample, this clonotype was seen a few times. Because the CDR3 is missing its conserved closing phenylalanine or tryptophan, this is likely a read error. Because the CDR3's place on the DNA is in doubt, the DNA is left out and the CDR3 is given as listed by TCRdb. TCRdb independently ran MiXCR on the 5' RACE reads; one entry per CDR3 protein. The data show some 560,000 distinct CDR3 sequences, with 17% seen just once and 17% held by the top ten.

The sample consisted of PBMCs, taken 5 to 6 days after the first yellow fever vaccination. The chain uses TRBV6-1 and TRBJ2-3; the table gives TRBD2 as D, unverified against the DNA. This receptor was obtained from a man aged 18 to 30 who received the YFV17D yellow fever vaccine. The chain's CDR3 is CASSDTTPGLTD.